This T cell receptor (beta chain) was profiled in a study of blood T cell repertoires in COVID-19. The V end lost 5 bases, the J end lost 5 bases, and 16 bases lay between the germline ends. This CDR3 comprises 15 residues. Germline assignment: CDR1 SGHRS and CDR2 YFSETQ. Here immunoSEQ multiplex PCR was the method, and the copy in TCRdb shows in-frame clones only, minus some. The data show 300,000 to 350,000 clones, around 90% seen once. The chain links TRBV5-1 to TRBJ1-4; D gene uncertain. The source is a woman aged 30 to 39 with COVID-19, enrolled during active disease. The sequencing input was peripheral blood. In nucleotides, the CDR3 is TGCGCCAGCAGTTACCTAGGCAATCGGAATGAAAAACTGTTTTTT. Its protein product is CASSYLGNRNEKLFF.